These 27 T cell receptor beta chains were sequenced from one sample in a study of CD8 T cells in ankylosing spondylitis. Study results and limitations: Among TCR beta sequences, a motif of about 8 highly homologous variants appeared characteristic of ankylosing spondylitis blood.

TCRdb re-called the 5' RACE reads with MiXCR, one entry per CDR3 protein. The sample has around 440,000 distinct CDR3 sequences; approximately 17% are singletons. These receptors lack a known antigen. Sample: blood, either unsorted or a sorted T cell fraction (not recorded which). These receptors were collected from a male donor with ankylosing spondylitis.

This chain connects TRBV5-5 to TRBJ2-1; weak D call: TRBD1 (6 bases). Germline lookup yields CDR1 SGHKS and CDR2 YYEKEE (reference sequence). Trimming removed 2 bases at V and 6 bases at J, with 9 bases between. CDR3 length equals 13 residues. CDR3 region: CASSFLGANEQFF. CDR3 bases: TGTGCCAGCAGCTTTCTGGGGGCCAATGAGCAGTTCTTC.

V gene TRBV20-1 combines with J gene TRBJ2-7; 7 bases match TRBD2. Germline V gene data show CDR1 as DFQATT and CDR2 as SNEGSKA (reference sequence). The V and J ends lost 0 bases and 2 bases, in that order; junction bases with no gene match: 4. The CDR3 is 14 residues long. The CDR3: CSARDPSGPYEQYF. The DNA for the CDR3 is TGCAGTGCTAGAGATCCTAGCGGTCCCTACGAGCAGTACTTC.

The CDR3 sequence is CASSFGQGAYNEQFF. The CDR3 nucleotides are TGTGCCAGCAGCTTTGGACAGGGAGCCTACAATGAGCAGTTCTTC. The V call is TRBV11-2, the J call TRBJ2-1, with TRBD1 matching 8 bases. CDR1 is SGHAT and CDR2 is FQNNGV in the germline V gene. The CDR3 is made up of 15 amino acids. V was clipped by 3 bases and J by 2 bases; unmatched bases: 3.

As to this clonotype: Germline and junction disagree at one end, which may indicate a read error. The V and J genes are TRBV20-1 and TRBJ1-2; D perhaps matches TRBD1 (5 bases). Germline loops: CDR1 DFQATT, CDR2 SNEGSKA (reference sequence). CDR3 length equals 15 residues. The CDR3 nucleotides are TGCAGTGCTCCCTCCTCGGGGGGGGAATATTATGGCTACACTTTC. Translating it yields CSAPSSGGEYYGYTF.

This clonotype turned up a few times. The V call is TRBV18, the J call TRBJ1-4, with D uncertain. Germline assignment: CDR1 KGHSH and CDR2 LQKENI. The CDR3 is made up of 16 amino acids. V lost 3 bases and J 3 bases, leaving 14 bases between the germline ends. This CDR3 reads CASSPRGLAANEKLFF. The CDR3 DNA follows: TGTGCCAGCTCACCCCGCGGACTTGCGGCTAATGAAAAACTGTTTTTT.

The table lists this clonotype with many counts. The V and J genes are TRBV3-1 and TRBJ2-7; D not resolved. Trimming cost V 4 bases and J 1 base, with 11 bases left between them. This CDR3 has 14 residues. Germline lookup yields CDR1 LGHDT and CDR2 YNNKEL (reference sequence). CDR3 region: CASSPGPQSYEQYF. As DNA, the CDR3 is TGTGCCAGCAGCCCCGGGCCCCAGTCCTACGAGCAGTACTTC.

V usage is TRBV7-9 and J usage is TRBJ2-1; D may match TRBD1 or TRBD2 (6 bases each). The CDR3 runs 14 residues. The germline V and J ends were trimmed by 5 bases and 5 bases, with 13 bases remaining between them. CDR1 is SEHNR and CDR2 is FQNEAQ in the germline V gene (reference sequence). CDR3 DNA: TGTGCCAGCAGCACGAAGGGGGGAGACAATGAGCAGTTCTTC. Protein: CASSTKGGDNEQFF.

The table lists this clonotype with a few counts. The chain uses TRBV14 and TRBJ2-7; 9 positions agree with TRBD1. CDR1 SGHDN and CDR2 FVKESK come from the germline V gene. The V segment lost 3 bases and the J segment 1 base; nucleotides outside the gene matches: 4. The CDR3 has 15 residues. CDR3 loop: CASSQPGTGSYEQYF. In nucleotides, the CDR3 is TGTGCCAGCAGCCAGCCCGGGACAGGGTCCTACGAGCAGTACTTC.

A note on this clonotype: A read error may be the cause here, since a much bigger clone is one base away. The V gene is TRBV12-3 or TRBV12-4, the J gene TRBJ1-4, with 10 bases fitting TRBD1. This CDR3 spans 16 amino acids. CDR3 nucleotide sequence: TGTGCCAGCAGTTCCCATGGGGACAGGGGTTATGAAAAACTGTCTTTT. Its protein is CASSSHGDRGYEKLSF.

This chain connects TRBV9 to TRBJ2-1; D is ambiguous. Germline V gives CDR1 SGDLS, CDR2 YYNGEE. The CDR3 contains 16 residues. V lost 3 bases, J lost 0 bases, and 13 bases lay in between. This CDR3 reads CASSARAPGSYNEQFF. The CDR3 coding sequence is TGTGCCAGCAGCGCCCGGGCCCCAGGCTCCTACAATGAGCAGTTCTTC.

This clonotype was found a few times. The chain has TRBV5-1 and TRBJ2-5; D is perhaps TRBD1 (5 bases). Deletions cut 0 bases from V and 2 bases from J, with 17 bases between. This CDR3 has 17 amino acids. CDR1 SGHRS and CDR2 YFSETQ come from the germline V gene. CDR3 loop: CASSLGAGIPSQETQYF. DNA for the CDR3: TGCGCCAGCAGCTTGGGAGCAGGGATCCCCTCTCAAGAGACCCAGTACTTC. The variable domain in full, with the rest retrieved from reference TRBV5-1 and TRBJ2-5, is KAGVTQTPRYLIKTRGQQVTLSCSPISGHRSVSWYQQTPGQGLQFLFEYFSETQRNKGNFPGRFSGRQFSNSRSEMNVSTLELGDSALYLCASSLGAGIPSQETQYFGPGTRLLVL.

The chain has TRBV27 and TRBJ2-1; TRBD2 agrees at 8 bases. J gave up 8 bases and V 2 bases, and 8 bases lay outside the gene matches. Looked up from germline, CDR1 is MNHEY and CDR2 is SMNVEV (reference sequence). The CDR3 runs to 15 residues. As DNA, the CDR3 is TGTGCCAGCAGTTTAGTTTCCCTCGGGGGGGATGAGCAGTTCTTC. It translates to CASSLVSLGGDEQFF.

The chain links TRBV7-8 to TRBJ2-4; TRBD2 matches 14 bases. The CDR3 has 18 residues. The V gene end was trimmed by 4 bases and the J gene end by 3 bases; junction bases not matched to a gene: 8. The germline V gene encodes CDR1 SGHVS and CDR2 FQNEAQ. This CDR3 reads CASSSGLAGEFVKNIQYF. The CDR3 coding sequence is TGTGCCAGCAGCTCGGGACTAGCGGGAGAATTTGTCAAAAACATTCAGTACTTC. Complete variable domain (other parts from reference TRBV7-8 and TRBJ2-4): GAGVSQSPRYKVAKRGQDVALRCDPISGHVSLFWYQQALGQGPEFLTYFQNEAQLDKSGLPSDRFFAERPEGSVSTLKIQRTQQEDSAVYLCASSSGLAGEFVKNIQYFGAGTRLSVL.

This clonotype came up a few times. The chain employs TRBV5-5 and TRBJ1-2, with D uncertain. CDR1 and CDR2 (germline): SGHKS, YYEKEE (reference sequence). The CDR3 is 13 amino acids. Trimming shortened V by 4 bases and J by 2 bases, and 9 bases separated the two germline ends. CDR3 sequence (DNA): TGTGCCAGCAGCGCGGTCAAGAACTATGGCTACACCTTC. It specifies CASSAVKNYGYTF.

The CDR3 loop is CASSQDRAGVSEQYF. The CDR3 nucleotides are TGCGCCAGCAGCCAAGACAGAGCGGGAGTTAGCGAGCAGTACTTC. The chain uses TRBV4-1 and TRBJ2-7, with 8 bases matching TRBD2. Per the germline V gene, CDR1 is MGHRA and CDR2 is YSYEKL. This CDR3 comprises 15 residues. Losses at the gene ends were 0 bases for V and 6 bases for J; bases not matched to a gene: 7.

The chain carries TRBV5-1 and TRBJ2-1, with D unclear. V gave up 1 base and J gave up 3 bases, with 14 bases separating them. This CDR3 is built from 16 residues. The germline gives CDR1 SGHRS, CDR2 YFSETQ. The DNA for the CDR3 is TGCGCCAGCAGCTTGTCCCCCAGTGGGGTCTACAATGAGCAGTTCTTC. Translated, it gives CASSLSPSGVYNEQFF. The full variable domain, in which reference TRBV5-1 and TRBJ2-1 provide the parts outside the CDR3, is KAGVTQTPRYLIKTRGQQVTLSCSPISGHRSVSWYQQTPGQGLQFLFEYFSETQRNKGNFPGRFSGRQFSNSRSEMNVSTLELGDSALYLCASSLSPSGVYNEQFFGPGTRLTVL.

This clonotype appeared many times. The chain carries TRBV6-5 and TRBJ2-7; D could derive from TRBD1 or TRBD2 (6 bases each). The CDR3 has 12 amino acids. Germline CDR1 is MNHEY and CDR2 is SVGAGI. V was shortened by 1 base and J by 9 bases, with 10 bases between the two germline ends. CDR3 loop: CASSYYGGGQYF. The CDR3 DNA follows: TGTGCCAGCAGTTACTACGGGGGCGGGCAGTACTTC.

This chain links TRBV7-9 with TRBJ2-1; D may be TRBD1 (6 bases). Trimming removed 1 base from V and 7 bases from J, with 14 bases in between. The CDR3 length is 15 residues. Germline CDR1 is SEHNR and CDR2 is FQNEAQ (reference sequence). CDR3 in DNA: TGTGCCAGCAGCTTAGAAACAGGGTTGTGGAATGAGCAGTTCTTC. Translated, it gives CASSLETGLWNEQFF.

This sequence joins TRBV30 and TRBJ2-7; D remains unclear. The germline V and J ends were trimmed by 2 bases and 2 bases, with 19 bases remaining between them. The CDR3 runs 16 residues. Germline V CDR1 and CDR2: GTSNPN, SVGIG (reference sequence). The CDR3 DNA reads TGTGCCTGGAGTCCCCCGGGTCCATATATTACCTACGAGCAGTACTTC. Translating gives CAWSPPGPYITYEQYF.

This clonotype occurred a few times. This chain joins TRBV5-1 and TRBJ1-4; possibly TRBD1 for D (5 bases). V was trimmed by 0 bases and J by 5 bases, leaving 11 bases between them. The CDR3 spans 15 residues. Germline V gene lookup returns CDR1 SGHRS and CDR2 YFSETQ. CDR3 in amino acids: CASSLARAGNEKLFF. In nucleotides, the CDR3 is TGCGCCAGCAGCTTGGCCAGGGCAGGCAATGAAAAACTGTTTTTT.

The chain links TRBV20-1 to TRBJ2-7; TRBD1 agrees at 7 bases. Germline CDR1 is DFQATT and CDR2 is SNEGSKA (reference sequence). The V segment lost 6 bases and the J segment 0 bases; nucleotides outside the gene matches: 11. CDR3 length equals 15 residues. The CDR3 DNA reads TGCAGTGCCCCCCGGGCGGCAGGGGGCTCCTACGAGCAGTACTTC. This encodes CSAPRAAGGSYEQYF.

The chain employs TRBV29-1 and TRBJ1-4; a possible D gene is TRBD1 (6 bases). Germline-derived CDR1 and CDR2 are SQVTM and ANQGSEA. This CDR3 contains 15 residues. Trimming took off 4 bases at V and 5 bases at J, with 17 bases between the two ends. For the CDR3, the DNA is TGCAGCGTTGCACCGGGTTTGGGGGCCAATGAAAAACTGTTTTTT. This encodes CSVAPGLGANEKLFF.

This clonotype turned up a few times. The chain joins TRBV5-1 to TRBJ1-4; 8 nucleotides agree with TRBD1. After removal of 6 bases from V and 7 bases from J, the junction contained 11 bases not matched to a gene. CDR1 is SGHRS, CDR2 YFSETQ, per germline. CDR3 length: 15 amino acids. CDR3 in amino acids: CASKGGRGPSEKLFF. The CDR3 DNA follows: TGCGCCAGCAAGGGTGGCAGGGGGCCGAGTGAAAAACTGTTTTTT.

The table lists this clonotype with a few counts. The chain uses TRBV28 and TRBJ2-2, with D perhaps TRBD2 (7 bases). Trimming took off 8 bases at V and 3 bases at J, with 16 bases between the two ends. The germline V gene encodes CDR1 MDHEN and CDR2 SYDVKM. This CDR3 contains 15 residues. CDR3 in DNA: TGTGCCAGCCAGAGGGGGGGGGTAGACACCGGGGAGCTGTTTTTT. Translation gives CASQRGGVDTGELFF.

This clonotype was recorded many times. The DNA for the CDR3 is TGTGCCAGTCGACAGGGGACGAACACCGGGGAGCTGTTTTTT. Translation: CASRQGTNTGELFF. The rearrangement joins TRBV3-1 to TRBJ2-2; 8 bases map to TRBD1. V lost 9 bases and J lost 0; bases outside the gene matches: 3. The CDR3 extends over 14 amino acids. Looked up from germline, CDR1 is LGHDT and CDR2 is YNNKEL (reference sequence).

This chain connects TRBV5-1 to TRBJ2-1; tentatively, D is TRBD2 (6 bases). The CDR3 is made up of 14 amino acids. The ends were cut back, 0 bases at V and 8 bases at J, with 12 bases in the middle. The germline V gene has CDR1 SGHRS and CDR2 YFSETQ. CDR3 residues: CASSLAGLYDEQFF. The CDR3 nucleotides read TGCGCCAGCAGCTTGGCCGGACTATACGATGAGCAGTTCTTC.

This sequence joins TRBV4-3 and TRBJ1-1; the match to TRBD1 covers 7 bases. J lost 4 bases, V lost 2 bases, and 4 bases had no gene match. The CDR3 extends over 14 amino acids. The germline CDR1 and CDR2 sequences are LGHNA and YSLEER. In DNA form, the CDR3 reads TGCGCCAGCAGCCAAAGGGGGCTAGGCACTGAAGCTTTCTTT. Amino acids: CASSQRGLGTEAFF.